The 32 T cell receptor beta chains listed next were all sequenced from one sample in a study. MiXCR, run by TCRdb on the RT-PCR reads, gives a single entry per CDR3 protein. The sample includes more than 600,000 distinct CDR3 sequences, around 14% of them seen just once. The sequenced sample was memory CD4+ T cells from blood. The receptors stem from a female donor in good health, serving as a healthy control.

This chain links TRBV27 with TRBJ1-2; D is ambiguous. With 4 bases removed from V and 4 bases from J, the gap between germline ends came to 13 bases. Germline values: CDR1 MNHEY, CDR2 SMNVEV (reference sequence). The CDR3 has 14 residues. CDR3: CASSSHGQPYGYTF. For the CDR3, the DNA is TGTGCCAGCAGTTCCCACGGGCAGCCCTATGGCTACACCTTC.

The gene calls are TRBV27 and TRBJ2-1, with 10 bases fitting TRBD2. V lost 7 bases, J lost 10 bases, and 4 bases stayed unmatched. Per germline, CDR1 MNHEY and CDR2 SMNVEV (reference sequence). The CDR3 length is 12 residues. CDR3 sequence reads: CASNLAGEEQFF. CDR3 coding DNA: TGTGCCAGCAACCTAGCGGGAGAAGAGCAGTTCTTC.

V and J are TRBV7-9 and TRBJ2-2, with 9 nucleotides matching TRBD1. Germline loops: CDR1 SEHNR, CDR2 FQNEAQ (reference sequence). With 6 bases clipped from V and 4 bases from J, the junction kept 6 bases outside the gene matches. The CDR3 is 15 amino acids. CDR3 nucleotides: TGTGCCAGCAGACAACAGGGGGCTGGCACCGGGGAGCTGTTTTTT. This sequence encodes CASRQQGAGTGELFF.

The sample holds a few counts of this clonotype. The J gene is TRBJ1-6, the V gene TRBV4-3, with D perhaps TRBD1 (5 bases). There are 15 residues in the CDR3. CDR1 and CDR2 (germline): LGHNA, YSLEER. The V end was cut by 1 base, the J end by 9 bases, with 13 bases between. CDR3 DNA: TGCGCCAGCAGCCAAGGACAGTCGAGGTCTTCACCCCTCCACTTT. Translating it yields CASSQGQSRSSPLHF.

This chain links TRBV12-3 or TRBV12-4 with TRBJ1-2, with TRBD1 matching over 7 bases. The CDR3 has 15 residues. The J segment lost 5 bases and the V segment lost 4 bases, leaving 10 bases of the junction unmatched. The CDR3 region is CASSYSTGQKYGYTF. CDR3 DNA: TGTGCCAGCAGTTACAGCACGGGACAGAAGTATGGCTACACCTTC.

The table lists this clonotype with many counts. The rearrangement uses TRBV5-1 and TRBJ2-7; tentatively, D is TRBD1 or TRBD2 (5 bases each). The length of the CDR3 is 17 residues. V lost 1 base and J 1 base, leaving 18 bases between the germline ends. Germline V gives CDR1 SGHRS, CDR2 YFSETQ. The CDR3 DNA reads TGCGCCAGCAGCTTGCCGGGGCCAAGGGCCCCTTCCTACGAGCAGTACTTC. Protein sequence: CASSLPGPRAPSYEQYF.

This clonotype was detected only a few times. A read error may account for a junction end that differs from germline. V is TRBV7-7 and J is TRBJ2-1; TRBD2 matches 10 bases. CDR1 SSHAT and CDR2 FNYEAQ come from the germline V gene (reference sequence). This CDR3 comprises 15 residues. The CDR3 reads CASSLVAGGQGEQFF. The CDR3 DNA follows: TGTGCTAGCAGCTTAGTAGCGGGAGGTCAAGGTGAGCAGTTCTTC.

This sequence joins TRBV20-1 and TRBJ1-1, with D unclear. The CDR3 consists of 12 residues. Trimming stripped 7 bases from V and 0 bases from J, with 9 bases between. CDR1 and CDR2 from the germline V gene are DFQATT and SNEGSKA (reference sequence). CDR3 region: CSVRRMNTEAFF. The DNA of the CDR3 is TGCAGTGTTCGACGTATGAACACTGAAGCTTTCTTT.

The chain uses TRBV11-2 and TRBJ2-1; possible D gene TRBD1, 6 bases. Germline CDR1 is SGHAT and CDR2 is FQNNGV. The CDR3 sequence is 16 residues long. V lost 9 bases and J lost 2, with 20 bases in between. The DNA of the CDR3 is TGTGCCAGTAGTATAGATTCAGGGGTCCCCTACAATGAGCAGTTCTTC. Amino acids: CASSIDSGVPYNEQFF. Complete variable domain (other parts from reference TRBV11-2 and TRBJ2-1): EAGVAQSPRYKIIEKRQSVAFWCNPISGHATLYWYQQILGQGPKLLIQFQNNGVVDDSQLPKDRFSAERLKGVDSTLKIQPAKLEDSAVYLCASSIDSGVPYNEQFFGPGTRLTVL.

The chain joins TRBV7-2 to TRBJ2-3, with D possibly TRBD2 on 6 matching bases. Germline CDR1 and CDR2: SGHTA and FQGNSA. There are 14 residues in the CDR3. Trimming pared 4 bases from V and 2 bases from J, leaving 10 bases between. CDR3 loop: CASSSGGATDTQYF. Here the CDR3 DNA reads TGTGCCAGCAGCTCCGGAGGGGCCACAGATACGCAGTATTTT.

This clonotype was seen a few times. This chain connects TRBV19 to TRBJ2-1; 11 nucleotides match TRBD2. The trim removed 9 bases at V and 0 bases at J, leaving 7 bases unmatched. This CDR3 has 16 amino acids. Germline CDR1 is LNHDA and CDR2 is SQIVND (reference sequence). CDR3 amino acids: CASTGGLAVSYNEQFF. CDR3 nucleotides: TGTGCCAGCACCGGGGGACTAGCGGTCTCCTACAATGAGCAGTTCTTC.

The V gene is TRBV5-6, the J gene TRBJ1-2; TRBD1 might be the D (6 bases). CDR1 and CDR2 (germline): SGHDT, YYEEEE. V lost 6 bases, J lost 12 bases, and 18 bases lay in between. The CDR3 length is 12 residues. CDR3 protein: CASTRDTHENTF. The CDR3 DNA sequence: TGTGCCAGCACCCGGGACACCCACGAAAACACCTTC.

This clonotype has more than one count but fewer than ten. The chain is built from TRBV15 and TRBJ2-3, with 8 nucleotides matching TRBD2. The V gene end was trimmed by 4 bases and the J gene end by 14 bases; junction bases not matched to a gene: 11. Per the germline V gene, CDR1 is LNHNV and CDR2 is YYDKDF (reference sequence). This CDR3 spans 13 amino acids. The DNA of the CDR3 is TGTGCCACCAGCATGATCTTGACAGCGGGGGCGTATTTT. Protein product: CATSMILTAGAYF.

This clonotype was detected only a few times. This chain joins TRBV5-4 and TRBJ1-3; unclear D gene. CDR1 SGHNT and CDR2 YYREEE come from the germline V gene (reference sequence). The CDR3 covers 15 residues. The V end lost 5 bases, the J end lost 0 bases, and 12 bases lay between the germline ends. The CDR3 DNA follows: TGTGCCAGCAGTCCGCCACCTAACTCTGGAAACACCATATATTTT. Protein: CASSPPPNSGNTIYF.

This clonotype showed up many times. CDR3 DNA sequence: TGCGCCAGCAGCTATTCAGGGACAGCCATGAACACTGAAGCTTTCTTT. Translating it yields CASSYSGTAMNTEAFF. The chain links TRBV5-1 to TRBJ1-1, with 7 bases aligning to TRBD1. This CDR3 comprises 16 residues. Germline lookup yields CDR1 SGHRS and CDR2 YFSETQ. With 3 bases clipped from V and 0 bases from J, the junction kept 8 bases outside the gene matches.

This clonotype was seen ten or more times. This chain connects TRBV7-2 to TRBJ2-7; perhaps TRBD1 as D (6 bases). The ends were cut back, 3 bases at V and 6 bases at J, with 18 bases in the middle. Germline CDR1 and CDR2: SGHTA and FQGNSA. There are 15 residues in the CDR3. CDR3 bases: TGTGCCAGCAGCTTTACGATGGGGCAGGGGATCGAGCAGTACTTC. Protein: CASSFTMGQGIEQYF.

This clonotype was detected a few times. The chain has TRBV28 and TRBJ1-2, with D uncertain. Germline V gene data show CDR1 as MDHEN and CDR2 as SYDVKM. V dropped 6 bases and J dropped 6 bases, with 8 bases sitting between them. The CDR3 contains 11 residues. The CDR3 DNA is TGTGCCAGCAGACCTTCAGATGGCTACACCTTC. Its translation is CASRPSDGYTF.

In its sample, this clonotype was seen a few times. V and J are TRBV10-3 and TRBJ1-1; weak D call: TRBD1 (5 bases). CDR1 and CDR2 (germline): ENHRY, SYGVKD. The CDR3 consists of 13 residues. V gave up 0 bases and J gave up 13 bases, with 15 bases separating them. The CDR3 coding sequence is TGTGCCATCAGTGAGTCGGGCGCGGGGGTCTGTTTCTTT. It specifies CAISESGAGVCFF.

V and J are TRBV11-2 and TRBJ1-2, with TRBD1 matching over 11 bases. V shed 5 bases, J shed 10 bases, and the junction held 6 bases outside the gene matches. Germline lookup yields CDR1 SGHAT and CDR2 FQNNGV. There are 13 residues in the CDR3. The CDR3 region has the DNA TGTGCCAGCAGCCCGGACAGGGGGCTAGACTACACCTTC. Its protein product is CASSPDRGLDYTF. Full variable domain (missing parts from reference TRBV11-2 and TRBJ1-2): EAGVAQSPRYKIIEKRQSVAFWCNPISGHATLYWYQQILGQGPKLLIQFQNNGVVDDSQLPKDRFSAERLKGVDSTLKIQPAKLEDSAVYLCASSPDRGLDYTFGSGTRLTVV.

The genes are TRBV3-1 and TRBJ2-7; no firm D call. The germline gives CDR1 LGHDT, CDR2 YNNKEL (reference sequence). V gave up 2 bases and J gave up 3 bases, with 5 bases separating them. There are 12 residues in the CDR3. CDR3 sequence reads: CASSQSRYEQYF. The CDR3 region has the DNA TGTGCCAGCAGCCAAAGCCGCTACGAGCAGTACTTC.

This clonotype was picked up a small number of times. V gene TRBV20-1 combines with J gene TRBJ2-3, with 14 bases that match TRBD2. The CDR3 sequence is 18 residues long. The germline V gene has CDR1 DFQATT and CDR2 SNEGSKA (reference sequence). The V gene end was trimmed by 6 bases and the J gene end by 4 bases; junction bases not matched to a gene: 15. CDR3 amino acids: CSATALTSGGAMADTQYF. CDR3 DNA sequence: TGCAGTGCAACTGCACTGACTAGCGGGGGGGCGATGGCAGATACGCAGTATTTT.

This clonotype came up many times. V gene TRBV5-1 combines with J gene TRBJ2-7; 11 bases are shared with TRBD1. Per the germline V gene, CDR1 is SGHRS and CDR2 is YFSETQ. The CDR3 covers 17 residues. Trimming removed 1 base from V and 3 bases from J; junction bases left unmatched: 9. CDR3 DNA: TGCGCCAGCAGCTTGAGTGCGGTGGGGACAGGGGGCTACGAGCAGTACTTC. It encodes CASSLSAVGTGGYEQYF. Based on the CDR3 plus reference TRBV5-1 and TRBJ2-7, the full variable domain is KAGVTQTPRYLIKTRGQQVTLSCSPISGHRSVSWYQQTPGQGLQFLFEYFSETQRNKGNFPGRFSGRQFSNSRSEMNVSTLELGDSALYLCASSLSAVGTGGYEQYFGPGTRLTVT.

The chain joins TRBV7-3 to TRBJ2-5, with 13 bases fitting TRBD2. Trimming at V came to 5 bases and at J to 10 bases, leaving 10 bases not matched to a gene. The CDR3 runs 15 residues. Per the germline V gene, CDR1 is SGHTA and CDR2 is FQGTGA. CDR3 DNA sequence: TGTGCCAGCAGCATGGGACTAGCGGGAACGAGAAACCAGTACTTC. Amino acid sequence: CASSMGLAGTRNQYF.

This clonotype occurred a few times. This rearrangement joins TRBV7-2 to TRBJ2-5; a possible D gene is TRBD1 (5 bases). CDR1 is SGHTA, CDR2 FQGNSA, per germline. V was shortened by 1 base and J by 7 bases, with 16 bases between the two germline ends. The CDR3 totals 15 residues. The CDR3 nucleotides read TGTGCCAGCAGCTTAGAAGGGTGGGCCCAGGGGACCCAGTACTTC. Protein product: CASSLEGWAQGTQYF.

Of note for this clonotype: No conserved phenylalanine or tryptophan is present at the end of the CDR3, so a read error is the likely explanation. The chain has TRBV27 and TRBJ2-5, with 7 bases identical to TRBD1. V lost 7 bases, J lost 11 bases, and 19 bases stayed unmatched. Germline V gives CDR1 MNHEY, CDR2 SMNVEV (reference sequence). CDR3 length: 15 amino acids. CDR3 in DNA: TGTGCCAGCACCCTCCGGGGCAGGGGGTTGAATGAGCAGTACTAC. The encoded protein is CASTLRGRGLNEQYY.

V gene TRBV10-3 combines with J gene TRBJ2-2; D tentatively reads TRBD1 or TRBD2 (6 bases each). This CDR3 region has 14 residues. V lost 6 bases, J lost 1 base, and 9 bases lay in between. The germline gives CDR1 ENHRY, CDR2 SYGVKD. As DNA, the CDR3 is TGTGCCATCAGGGGGGGACAGAACACCGGGGAGCTGTTTTTT. Translation: CAIRGGQNTGELFF.

This chain uses TRBV20-1 with TRBJ2-7, with 10 bases lining up with TRBD1. The germline gives CDR1 DFQATT, CDR2 SNEGSKA (reference sequence). The CDR3 spans 16 residues. With 1 base clipped from V and 5 bases from J, the junction kept 11 bases outside the gene matches. The CDR3: CSARGVTGQGLHEQYF. In DNA, the CDR3 is TGCAGTGCTAGAGGGGTGACGGGACAGGGGCTCCACGAGCAGTACTTC.

This clonotype has only a few counts. This chain joins TRBV6-5 and TRBJ2-4; D is unresolved. V dropped 5 bases and J dropped 13 bases, with 18 bases sitting between them. The CDR3 loop spans 13 amino acids. Germline CDR1 and CDR2: MNHEY and SVGAGI. The CDR3 loop reads CASSVSSVGIQYF. CDR3 DNA: TGTGCCAGCAGTGTTTCGAGCGTGGGGATACAGTACTTC.

This clonotype was counted only a few times. The chain is built from TRBV6-8 and TRBJ1-1; a weak D match, TRBD1 (6 bases). This CDR3 has 20 residues. The germline gives CDR1 MNHGY, CDR2 SAAAGT. The germline V and J ends were trimmed by 7 bases and 3 bases, with 33 bases remaining between them. CDR3 sequence reads: CASTRPGGADPESRYTEAFF. CDR3 nucleotide sequence: TGTGCCAGCACCAGACCTGGGGGCGCCGACCCTGAGTCCCGTTACACTGAAGCTTTCTTT.

This clonotype was seen at least ten times. This chain links TRBV5-1 with TRBJ2-1, with 7 positions matching TRBD2. J gave up 8 bases and V 0 bases, and 5 bases lay outside the gene matches. The CDR3 sequence is 14 residues long. Germline CDR1 SGHRS, CDR2 YFSETQ. As DNA, the CDR3 is TGCGCCAGCAGCTTGGAGGGCCGGGAGGATGAGCAGTTCTTC. Its protein is CASSLEGREDEQFF. Complete variable domain (other parts from reference TRBV5-1 and TRBJ2-1): KAGVTQTPRYLIKTRGQQVTLSCSPISGHRSVSWYQQTPGQGLQFLFEYFSETQRNKGNFPGRFSGRQFSNSRSEMNVSTLELGDSALYLCASSLEGREDEQFFGPGTRLTVL.

This clonotype has a handful of counts. V and J are TRBV12-3 or TRBV12-4 and TRBJ2-1; D remains unclear. The CDR3 extends over 13 amino acids. The V end was cut by 3 bases, the J end by 9 bases, with 12 bases between. The CDR3 nucleotides are TGTGCCAGCAGTTTTTCCAGGAGTGGTGAGCAGTTCTTC. It encodes CASSFSRSGEQFF.

This chain uses TRBV20-1 with TRBJ1-1; D may be TRBD1 (5 bases). V was clipped by 3 bases and J by 0 bases, with 8 bases between them. The germline V gene has CDR1 DFQATT and CDR2 SNEGSKA (reference sequence). The CDR3 is 13 amino acids. The CDR3 loop is CSASRVMNTEAFF. The CDR3 DNA reads as TGCAGTGCTAGCAGGGTCATGAACACTGAAGCTTTCTTT.